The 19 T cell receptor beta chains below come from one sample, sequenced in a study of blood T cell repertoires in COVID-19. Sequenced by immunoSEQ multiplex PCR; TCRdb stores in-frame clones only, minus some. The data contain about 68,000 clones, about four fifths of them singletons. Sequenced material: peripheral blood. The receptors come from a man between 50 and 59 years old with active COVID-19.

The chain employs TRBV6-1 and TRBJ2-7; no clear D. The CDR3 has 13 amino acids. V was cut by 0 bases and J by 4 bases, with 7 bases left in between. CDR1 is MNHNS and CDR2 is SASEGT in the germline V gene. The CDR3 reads CASSEARGYEQYF. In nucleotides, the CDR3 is TGTGCCAGCAGTGAAGCTAGAGGATACGAGCAGTACTTC.

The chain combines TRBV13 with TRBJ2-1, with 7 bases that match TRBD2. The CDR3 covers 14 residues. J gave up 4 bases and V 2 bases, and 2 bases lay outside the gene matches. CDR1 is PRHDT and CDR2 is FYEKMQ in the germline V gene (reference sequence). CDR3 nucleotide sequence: TGTGCCAGCAGCTTAACGGGAGGTTACAATGAGCAGTTCTTC. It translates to CASSLTGGYNEQFF.

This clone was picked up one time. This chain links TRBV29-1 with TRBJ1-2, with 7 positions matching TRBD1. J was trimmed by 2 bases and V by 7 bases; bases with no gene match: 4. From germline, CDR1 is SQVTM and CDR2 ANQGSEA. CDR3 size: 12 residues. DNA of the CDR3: TGCAGCGGATGGACAGGAAACTATGGCTACACCTTC. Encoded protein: CSGWTGNYGYTF.

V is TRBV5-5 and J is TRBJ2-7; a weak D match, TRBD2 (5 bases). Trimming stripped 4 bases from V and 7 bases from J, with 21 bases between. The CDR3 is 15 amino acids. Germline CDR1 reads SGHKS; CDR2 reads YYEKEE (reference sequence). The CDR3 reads CASSLERDLRREQYF. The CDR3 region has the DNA TGTGCCAGCAGCCTGGAACGGGATCTACGGAGGGAGCAGTACTTC. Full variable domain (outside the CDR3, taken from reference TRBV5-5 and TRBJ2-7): DAGVTQSPTHLIKTRGQQVTLRCSPISGHKSVSWYQQVLGQGPQFIFQYYEKEERGRGNFPDRFSARQFPNYSSELNVNALLLGDSALYLCASSLERDLRREQYFGPGTRLTVT.

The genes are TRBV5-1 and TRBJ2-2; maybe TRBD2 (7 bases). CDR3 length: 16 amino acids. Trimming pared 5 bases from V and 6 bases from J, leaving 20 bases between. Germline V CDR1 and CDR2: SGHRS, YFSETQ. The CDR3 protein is CASRGGSTRGPGELFF. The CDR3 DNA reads TGCGCCAGCAGAGGCGGGAGCACCCGGGGGCCCGGGGAGCTGTTTTTT.

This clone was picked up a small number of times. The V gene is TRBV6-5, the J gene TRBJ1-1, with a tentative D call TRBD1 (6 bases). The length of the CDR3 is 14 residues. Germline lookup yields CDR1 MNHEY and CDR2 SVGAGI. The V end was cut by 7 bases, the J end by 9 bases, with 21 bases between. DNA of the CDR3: TGTGCCAGCACCACCTCTGGTCAGGGGCGGAAAGCTTTCTTT. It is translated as CASTTSGQGRKAFF.

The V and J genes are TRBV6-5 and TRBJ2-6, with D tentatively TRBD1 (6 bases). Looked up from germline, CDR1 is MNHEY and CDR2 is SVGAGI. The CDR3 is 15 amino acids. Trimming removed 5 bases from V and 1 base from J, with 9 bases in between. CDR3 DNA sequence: TGTGCCAGCAGTCCGGGACAATCTGGGGCCAACGTCCTGACTTTC. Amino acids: CASSPGQSGANVLTF.

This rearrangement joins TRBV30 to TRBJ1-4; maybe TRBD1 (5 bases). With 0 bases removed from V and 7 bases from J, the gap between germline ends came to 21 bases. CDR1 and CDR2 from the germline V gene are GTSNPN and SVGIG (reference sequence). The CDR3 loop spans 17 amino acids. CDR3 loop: CAWSVQSPGGRGEKLFF. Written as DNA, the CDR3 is TGTGCCTGGAGTGTACAGTCGCCGGGGGGGAGGGGTGAAAAACTGTTTTTT.

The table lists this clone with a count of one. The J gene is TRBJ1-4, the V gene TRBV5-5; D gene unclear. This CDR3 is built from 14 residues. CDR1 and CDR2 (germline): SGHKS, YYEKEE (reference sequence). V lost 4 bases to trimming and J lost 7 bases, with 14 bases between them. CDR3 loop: CASSEAGISEKLFF. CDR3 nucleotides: TGTGCCAGCAGCGAAGCGGGAATCAGTGAAAAACTGTTTTTT. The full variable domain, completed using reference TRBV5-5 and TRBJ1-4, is DAGVTQSPTHLIKTRGQQVTLRCSPISGHKSVSWYQQVLGQGPQFIFQYYEKEERGRGNFPDRFSARQFPNYSSELNVNALLLGDSALYLCASSEAGISEKLFFGSGTQLSVL.

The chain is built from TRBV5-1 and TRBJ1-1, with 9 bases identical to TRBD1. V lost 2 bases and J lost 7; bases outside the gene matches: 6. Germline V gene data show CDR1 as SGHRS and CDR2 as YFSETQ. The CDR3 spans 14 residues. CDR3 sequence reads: CASSFGQGLDEAFF. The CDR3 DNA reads TGCGCCAGCAGCTTCGGACAGGGGTTGGATGAAGCTTTCTTT.

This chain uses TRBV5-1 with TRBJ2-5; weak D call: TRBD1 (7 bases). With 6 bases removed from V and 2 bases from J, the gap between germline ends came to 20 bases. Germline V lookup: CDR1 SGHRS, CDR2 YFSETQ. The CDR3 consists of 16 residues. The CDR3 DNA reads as TGCGCCAGCACCCCTTGGGGGCAGGGGGGTCAAGAGACCCAGTACTTC. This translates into CASTPWGQGGQETQYF. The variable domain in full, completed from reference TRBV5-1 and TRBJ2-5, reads KAGVTQTPRYLIKTRGQQVTLSCSPISGHRSVSWYQQTPGQGLQFLFEYFSETQRNKGNFPGRFSGRQFSNSRSEMNVSTLELGDSALYLCASTPWGQGGQETQYFGPGTRLLVL.

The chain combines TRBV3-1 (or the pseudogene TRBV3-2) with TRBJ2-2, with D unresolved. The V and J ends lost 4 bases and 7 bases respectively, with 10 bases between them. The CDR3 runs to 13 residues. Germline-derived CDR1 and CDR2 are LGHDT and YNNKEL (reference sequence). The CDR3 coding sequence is TGTGCCAGCAGCCCCCAGGTTTTCGGGGAGCTGTTTTTT. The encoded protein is CASSPQVFGELFF.

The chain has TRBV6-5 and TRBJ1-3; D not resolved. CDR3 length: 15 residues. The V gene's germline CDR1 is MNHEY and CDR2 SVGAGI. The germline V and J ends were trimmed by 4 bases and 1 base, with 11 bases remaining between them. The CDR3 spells CASSSPAGSGNTIYF. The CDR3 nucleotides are TGTGCCAGCAGTTCCCCCGCGGGATCTGGAAACACCATATATTTT.

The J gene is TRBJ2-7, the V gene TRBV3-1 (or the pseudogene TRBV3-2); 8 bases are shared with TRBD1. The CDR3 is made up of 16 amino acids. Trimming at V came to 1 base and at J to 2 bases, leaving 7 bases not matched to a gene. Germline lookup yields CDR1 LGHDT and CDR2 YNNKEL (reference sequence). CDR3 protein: CASSQVGRGPTYEQYF. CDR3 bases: TGTGCCAGCAGCCAAGTAGGCAGGGGGCCAACCTACGAGCAGTACTTC.

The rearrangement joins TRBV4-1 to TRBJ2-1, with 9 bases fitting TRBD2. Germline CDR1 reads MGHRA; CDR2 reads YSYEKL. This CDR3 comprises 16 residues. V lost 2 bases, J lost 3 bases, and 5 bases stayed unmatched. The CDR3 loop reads CASSQPGLAIYNEQFF. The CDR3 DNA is TGCGCCAGCAGCCAACCGGGACTAGCAATCTACAATGAGCAGTTCTTC.

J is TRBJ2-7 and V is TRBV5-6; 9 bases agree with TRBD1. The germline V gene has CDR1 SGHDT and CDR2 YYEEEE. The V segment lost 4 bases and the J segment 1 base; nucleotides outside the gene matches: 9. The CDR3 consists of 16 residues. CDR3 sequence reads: CASSGNRGRGSYEQYF. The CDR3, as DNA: TGTGCCAGCAGCGGCAACAGGGGGCGCGGGTCCTACGAGCAGTACTTC.

This CDR3 is CASSKTSTGTDTQYF. DNA for the CDR3: TGTGCCAGCAGCAAGACTAGTACCGGGACAGATACGCAGTATTTT. The chain couples TRBV21-1 to TRBJ2-3; TRBD2 is the table's D call, not checked against the DNA. TRBV21-1 is noted as a pseudogene. The CDR3 is made up of 15 amino acids.

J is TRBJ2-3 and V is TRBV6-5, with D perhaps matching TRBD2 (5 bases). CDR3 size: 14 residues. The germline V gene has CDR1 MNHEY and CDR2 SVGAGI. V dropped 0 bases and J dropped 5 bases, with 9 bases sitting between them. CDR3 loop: CASSYSEGLDTQYF. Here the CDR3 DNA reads TGTGCCAGCAGTTACTCAGAGGGCTTAGATACGCAGTATTTT.

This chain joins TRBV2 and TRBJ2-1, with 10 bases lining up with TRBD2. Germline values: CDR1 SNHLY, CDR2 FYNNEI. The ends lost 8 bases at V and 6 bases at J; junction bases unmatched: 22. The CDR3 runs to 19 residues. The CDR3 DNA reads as TGTGCCAGCCAAGAAGGACACCCGGCCACTAGCGGGAATGGCAATGAGCAGTTCTTC. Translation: CASQEGHPATSGNGNEQFF.